The present T cell receptor (beta chain) was sequenced within a study of cytomegalovirus exposure and HLA in healthy donors. It was with 60 Vbeta and 13 Jbeta primers that the PCR ran. Original methodology: Later work found approximately 80 million unique TCR beta chains, with about 10 million shared. Assay: immunoSEQ multiplex PCR; the TCRdb copy retains only in-frame clones and omits some. V, J and clone size were drawn from that table, and D and trimming were deduced from the DNA. The data show roughly 140,000 clones, roughly 80% seen once. General observations from the study: Sequences of the TCR beta chain were said to predict the HLA-A and HLA-B alleles of most subjects accurately. The productive fraction for most TCR beta V segments was about 90% or about 30% in an earlier analysis. Fewer N-insertions (relative to the roughly 670-donor mean) were reportedly seen in an Asian-associated ancestry cluster in a later analysis.

A note on this clone: The target antigen is unknown.

The sample comprised PBMCs. This TCR was recovered from a man aged 35 to 55 in good health and CMV-seropositive.

The CDR3 coding sequence is TGTGCCACCAGCAGGGGATTTGAGGGGGCCTACAATGAGCAGTTCTTC. Protein product: CATSRGFEGAYNEQFF. This chain connects TRBV15 to TRBJ2-1; a weak D match, TRBD1 (6 bases). Trimming pared 3 bases from V and 2 bases from J, leaving 14 bases between. Germline CDR1 is LNHNV and CDR2 is YYDKDF (reference sequence). The CDR3 is 16 residues long.